At least ten counts were recorded for the clone carrying this TCR beta chain. This specimen belongs to a study of T cells in Graves' hyperthyroidism and ophthalmopathy. Diagnosing involved the use of clinical symptoms, serum thyroxine and TRAb, thyroid ultrasound and orbital computed tomography. Trimming took 4 bases from V and 5 from J; bases not matched to a gene: 4. Germline CDR1 and CDR2: KGHDR and SFDVKD. The CDR3 extends over 14 amino acids. Amplification yielded TCR beta CDR3 regions, with RNA transcripts as the source. The HTBI set primed first-round TCR CDR3 RT-PCR. TCRdb reanalysed the multiplex PCR reads using MiXCR and keeps one entry per CDR3 protein. The table shows under 350,000 distinct CDR3 sequences, with roughly 21% occurring only once.

Material: blood. The chain recombines TRBV24-1 with TRBJ2-1; 7 nucleotides agree with TRBD1. This TCR was sampled from a woman aged 50 to 60 with Graves' hyperthyroidism. This chain's CDR3 is CATSETGKDNEQFF. Here the CDR3 DNA reads TGTGCCACCAGTGAGACAGGGAAGGACAATGAGCAGTTCTTC.